The 6 T cell receptor beta chains below all came from one sample that was sequenced in a study of cytomegalovirus exposure and HLA in healthy donors. Primers included in the PCR were 60 Vbeta and 13 Jbeta primers. This table comes from immunoSEQ multiplex PCR, and its TCRdb copy is limited to in-frame clones, with some not included. The sample has about 150,000 clones, around 86% seen once. Sequenced: PBMCs. These TCRs come from a male donor in good health and CMV-seronegative.

Only a few counts were recorded for this clone. The V gene is TRBV27, the J gene TRBJ1-5, with a weak D call TRBD1 (5 bases). The V gene lost 0 bases and the J gene lost 3 bases, with 9 bases spanning the gap. CDR3 length equals 15 residues. CDR1 MNHEY and CDR2 SMNVEV come from the germline V gene (reference sequence). The CDR3: CASSLSGGYNQPQHF. The CDR3 DNA reads as TGTGCCAGCAGTTTATCGGGGGGATACAATCAGCCCCAGCATTTT.

This chain uses TRBV6-1 with TRBJ1-5; possible D gene TRBD1, 5 bases. The CDR3 is 14 residues long. V was pared by 7 bases and J by 0 bases, with 10 bases between. Looked up from germline, CDR1 is MNHNS and CDR2 is SASEGT. The CDR3 coding sequence is TGTGCCAGCACCTGGGGGGATAGCAATCAGCCCCAGCATTTT. Its protein product is CASTWGDSNQPQHF.

This clone was seen a few times. The junction departs from germline at one end; a sequencing error may be responsible. This chain joins TRBV7-7 and TRBJ2-1, with a possible D match to TRBD2 (6 bases). There are 18 residues in the CDR3. Germline CDR1 SSHAT, CDR2 FNYEAQ (reference sequence). Here the CDR3 DNA reads TGTGCTAGCAGCTTAGGAGGGGTAGCGGAGAGCTCCTACAATGAGCAGTTCTTC. It specifies CASSLGGVAESSYNEQFF.

This clone has only one observation. This chain uses TRBV10-3 with TRBJ2-4, with 7 positions matching TRBD2. Looked up from germline, CDR1 is ENHRY and CDR2 is SYGVKD. V lost 8 bases to trimming and J lost 5 bases; unmatched junction nucleotides: 9. CDR3 length: 14 amino acids. CDR3 nucleotide sequence: TGTGCCATCGGGGCTAGCGGTGGGCAAAACATTCAGTACTTC. Translation: CAIGASGGQNIQYF.

This clone was observed a handful of times. The same CDR3 also results from other DNA sequences found in this sample. The chain links TRBV5-4 to TRBJ1-2; possible D gene TRBD1, 5 bases. Germline V CDR1 and CDR2: SGHNT, YYREEE (reference sequence). The CDR3 is made up of 14 amino acids. Trimming removed 0 bases at V and 8 bases at J, with 14 bases between. The CDR3 is CASSLGAGKEGYTF. The CDR3 DNA reads TGTGCCAGCAGCTTGGGGGCAGGGAAGGAGGGCTACACCTTC. The full variable domain, its missing parts supplied by reference TRBV5-4 and TRBJ1-2, is ETGVTQSPTHLIKTRGQQVTLRCSSQSGHNTVSWYQQALGQGPQFIFQYYREEENGRGNFPPRFSGLQFPNYSSELNVNALELDDSALYLCASSLGAGKEGYTFGSGTRLTVV.

The CDR3 region is CASTQQGSTGELFF. CDR3 DNA: TGTGCCAGTACCCAACAGGGGAGCACCGGGGAGCTGTTTTTT. The rearrangement uses TRBV19 and TRBJ2-2, with 7 nucleotides matching TRBD1. Germline CDR1 LNHDA, CDR2 SQIVND (reference sequence). The J segment lost 4 bases and the V segment lost 7 bases, leaving 6 bases of the junction unmatched. The CDR3 runs to 14 residues. The whole variable domain, filled in from reference TRBV19 and TRBJ2-2, reads DGGITQSPKYLFRKEGQNVTLSCEQNLNHDAMYWYRQDPGQGLRLIYYSQIVNDFQKGDIAEGYSVSREKKESFPLTVTSAQKNPTAFYLCASTQQGSTGELFFGEGSRLTVL.